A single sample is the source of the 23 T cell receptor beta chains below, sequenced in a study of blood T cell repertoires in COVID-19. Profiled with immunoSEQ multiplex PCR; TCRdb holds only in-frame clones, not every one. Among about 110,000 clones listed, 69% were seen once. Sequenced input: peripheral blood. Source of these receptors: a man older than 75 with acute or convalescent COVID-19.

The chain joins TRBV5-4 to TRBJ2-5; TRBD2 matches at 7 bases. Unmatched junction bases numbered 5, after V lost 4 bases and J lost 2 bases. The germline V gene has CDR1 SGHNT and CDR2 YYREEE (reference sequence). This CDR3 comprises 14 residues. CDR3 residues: CASSGRGRQETQYF. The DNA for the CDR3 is TGTGCCAGCAGCGGGAGGGGCAGACAAGAGACCCAGTACTTC.

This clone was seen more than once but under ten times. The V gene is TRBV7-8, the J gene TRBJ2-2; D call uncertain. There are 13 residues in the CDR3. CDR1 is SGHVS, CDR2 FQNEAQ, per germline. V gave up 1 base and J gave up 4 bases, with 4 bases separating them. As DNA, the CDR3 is TGTGCCAGCAGCTTAGTTAGCACCGGGGAGCTGTTTTTT. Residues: CASSLVSTGELFF.

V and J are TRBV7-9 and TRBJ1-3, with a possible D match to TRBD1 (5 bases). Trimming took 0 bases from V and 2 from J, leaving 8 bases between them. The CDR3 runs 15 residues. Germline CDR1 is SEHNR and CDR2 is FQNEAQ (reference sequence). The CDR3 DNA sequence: TGTGCCAGCAGCTTAGCGGCAGGGACTGGAAACACCATATATTTT. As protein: CASSLAAGTGNTIYF. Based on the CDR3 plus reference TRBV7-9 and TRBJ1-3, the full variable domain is DTGVSQNPRHKITKRGQNVTFRCDPISEHNRLYWYRQTLGQGPEFLTYFQNEAQLEKSRLLSDRFSAERPKGSFSTLEIQRTEQGDSAMYLCASSLAAGTGNTIYFGEGSWLTVV.

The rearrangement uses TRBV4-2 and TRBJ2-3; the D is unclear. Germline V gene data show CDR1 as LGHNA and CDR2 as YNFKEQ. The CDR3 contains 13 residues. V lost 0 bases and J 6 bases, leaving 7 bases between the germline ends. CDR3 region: CASSQEWADTQYF. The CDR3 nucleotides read TGTGCCAGCAGCCAAGAATGGGCGGATACGCAGTATTTT.

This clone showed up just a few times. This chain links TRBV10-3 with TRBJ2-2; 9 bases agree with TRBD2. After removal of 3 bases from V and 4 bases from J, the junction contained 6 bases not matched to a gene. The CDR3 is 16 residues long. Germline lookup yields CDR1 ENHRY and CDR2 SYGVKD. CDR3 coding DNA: TGTGCCATCAGTGATAGTAGCGGGAGTATCACCGGGGAGCTGTTTTTT. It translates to CAISDSSGSITGELFF.

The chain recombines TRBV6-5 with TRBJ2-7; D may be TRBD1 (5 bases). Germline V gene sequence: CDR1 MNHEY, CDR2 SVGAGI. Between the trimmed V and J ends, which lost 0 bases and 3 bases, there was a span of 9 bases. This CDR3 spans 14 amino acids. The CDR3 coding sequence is TGTGCCAGCAGTTACTCCGCAGGGCTCTACGAGCAGTACTTC. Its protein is CASSYSAGLYEQYF.

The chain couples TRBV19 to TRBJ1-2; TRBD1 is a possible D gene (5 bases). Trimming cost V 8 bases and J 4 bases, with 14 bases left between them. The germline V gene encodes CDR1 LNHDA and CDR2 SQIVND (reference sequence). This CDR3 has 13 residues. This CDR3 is CASSPAGVYGYTF. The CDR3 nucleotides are TGTGCCAGTTCCCCAGCGGGGGTCTATGGCTACACCTTC.

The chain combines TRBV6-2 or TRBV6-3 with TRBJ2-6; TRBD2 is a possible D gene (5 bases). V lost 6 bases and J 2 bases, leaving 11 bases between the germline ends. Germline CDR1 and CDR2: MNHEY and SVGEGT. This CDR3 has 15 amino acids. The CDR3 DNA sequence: TGTGCCAGCAGCTCCTGGCGGGCTGGGGCCAACGTCCTGACTTTC. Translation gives CASSSWRAGANVLTF.

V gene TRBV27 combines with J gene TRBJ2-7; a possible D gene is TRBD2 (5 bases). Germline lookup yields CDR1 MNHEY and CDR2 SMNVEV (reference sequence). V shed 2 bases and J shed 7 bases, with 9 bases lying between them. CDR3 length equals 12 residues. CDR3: CASSLEGGEQYF. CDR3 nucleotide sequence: TGTGCCAGCAGTTTAGAGGGTGGGGAGCAGTACTTC.

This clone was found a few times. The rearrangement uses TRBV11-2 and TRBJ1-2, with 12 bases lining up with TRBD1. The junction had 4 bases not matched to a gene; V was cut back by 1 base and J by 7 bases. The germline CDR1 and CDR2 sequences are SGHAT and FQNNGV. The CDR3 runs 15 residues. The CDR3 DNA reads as TGTGCCAGCAGCTTAGCGGGACAGGGGGCAGTTGGCTACACCTTC. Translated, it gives CASSLAGQGAVGYTF.

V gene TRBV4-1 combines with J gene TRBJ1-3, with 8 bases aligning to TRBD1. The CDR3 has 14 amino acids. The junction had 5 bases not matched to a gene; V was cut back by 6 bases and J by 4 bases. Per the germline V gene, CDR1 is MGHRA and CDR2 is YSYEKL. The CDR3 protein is CASRDRVAGNTIYF. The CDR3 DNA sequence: TGCGCCAGCAGGGACAGGGTCGCCGGAAACACCATATATTTT.

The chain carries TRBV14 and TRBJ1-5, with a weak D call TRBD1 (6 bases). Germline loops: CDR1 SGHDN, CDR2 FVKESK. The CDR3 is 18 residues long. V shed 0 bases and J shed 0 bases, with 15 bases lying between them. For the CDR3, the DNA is TGTGCCAGCAGCCAAGATCACAGGGCGCGAAATAGCAATCAGCCCCAGCATTTT. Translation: CASSQDHRARNSNQPQHF.

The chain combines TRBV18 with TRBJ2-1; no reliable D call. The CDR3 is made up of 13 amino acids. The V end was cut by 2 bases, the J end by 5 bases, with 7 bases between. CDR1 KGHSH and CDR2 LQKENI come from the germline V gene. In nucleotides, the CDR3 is TGTGCCAGCTCACCAGAGAGCGACAATGAGCAGTTCTTC. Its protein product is CASSPESDNEQFF. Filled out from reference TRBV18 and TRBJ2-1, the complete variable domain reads NAGVMQNPRHLVRRRGQEARLRCSPMKGHSHVYWYRQLPEEGLKFMVYLQKENIIDESGMPKERFSAEFPKEGPSILRIQQVVRGDSAAYFCASSPESDNEQFFGPGTRLTVL.

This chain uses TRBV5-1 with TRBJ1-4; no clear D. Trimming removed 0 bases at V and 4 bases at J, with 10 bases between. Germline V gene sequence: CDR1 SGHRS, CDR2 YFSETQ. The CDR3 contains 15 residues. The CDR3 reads CASSLGQAYNEKLFF. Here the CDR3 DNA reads TGCGCCAGCAGCTTGGGGCAGGCCTATAATGAAAAACTGTTTTTT.

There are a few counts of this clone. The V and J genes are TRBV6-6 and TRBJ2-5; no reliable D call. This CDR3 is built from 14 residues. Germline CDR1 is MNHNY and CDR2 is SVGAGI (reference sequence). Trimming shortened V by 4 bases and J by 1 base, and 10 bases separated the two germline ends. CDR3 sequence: CASSSDLSQETQYF. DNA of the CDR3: TGTGCCAGCAGTTCCGATCTATCCCAAGAGACCCAGTACTTC.

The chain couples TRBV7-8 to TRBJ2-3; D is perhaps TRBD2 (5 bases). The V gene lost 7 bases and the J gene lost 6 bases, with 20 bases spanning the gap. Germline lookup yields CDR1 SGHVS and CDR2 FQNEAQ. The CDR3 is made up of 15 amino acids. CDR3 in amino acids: CASTVSLRRGDTQYF. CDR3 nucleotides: TGTGCCAGCACGGTGAGCCTTCGTCGGGGTGATACGCAGTATTTT. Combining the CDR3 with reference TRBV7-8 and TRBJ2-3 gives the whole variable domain GAGVSQSPRYKVAKRGQDVALRCDPISGHVSLFWYQQALGQGPEFLTYFQNEAQLDKSGLPSDRFFAERPEGSVSTLKIQRTQQEDSAVYLCASTVSLRRGDTQYFGPGTRLTVL.

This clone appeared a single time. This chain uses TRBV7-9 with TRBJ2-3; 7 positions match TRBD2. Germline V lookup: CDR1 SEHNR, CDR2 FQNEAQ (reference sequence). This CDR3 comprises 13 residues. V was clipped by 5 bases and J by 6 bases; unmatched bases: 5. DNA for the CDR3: TGTGCCAGCAGCCCAACTAGCGTTGATACGCAGTATTTT. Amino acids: CASSPTSVDTQYF.

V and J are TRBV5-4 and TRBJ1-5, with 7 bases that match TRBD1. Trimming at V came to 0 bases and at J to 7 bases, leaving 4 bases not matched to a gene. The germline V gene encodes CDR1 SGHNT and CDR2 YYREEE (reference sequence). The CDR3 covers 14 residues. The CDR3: CASSLEGAGQPQHF. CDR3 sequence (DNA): TGTGCCAGCAGCTTGGAGGGGGCAGGGCAGCCCCAGCATTTT.

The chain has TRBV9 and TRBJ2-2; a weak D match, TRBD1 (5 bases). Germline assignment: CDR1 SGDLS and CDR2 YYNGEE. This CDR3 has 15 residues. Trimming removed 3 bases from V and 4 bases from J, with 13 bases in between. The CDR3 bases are TGTGCCAGCAGCGAACAGGCACTAAGCACCGGGGAGCTGTTTTTT. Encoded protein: CASSEQALSTGELFF.

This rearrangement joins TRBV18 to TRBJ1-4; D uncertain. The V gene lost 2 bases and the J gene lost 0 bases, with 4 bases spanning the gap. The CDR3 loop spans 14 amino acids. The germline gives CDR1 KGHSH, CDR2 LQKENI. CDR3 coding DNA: TGTGCCAGCTCACCATCATCAACTAATGAAAAACTGTTTTTT. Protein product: CASSPSSTNEKLFF. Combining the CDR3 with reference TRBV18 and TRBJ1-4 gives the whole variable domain NAGVMQNPRHLVRRRGQEARLRCSPMKGHSHVYWYRQLPEEGLKFMVYLQKENIIDESGMPKERFSAEFPKEGPSILRIQQVVRGDSAAYFCASSPSSTNEKLFFGSGTQLSVL.

CDR3 bases: TGCAGCGTTGAAGGGCAGGGAGGAGACACTGAAGCTTTCTTT. As protein: CSVEGQGGDTEAFF. The gene calls are TRBV29-1 and TRBJ1-1, with D perhaps matching TRBD1 (5 bases). The V and J ends lost 1 base and 3 bases respectively, with 12 bases between them. CDR3 size: 14 residues. Germline V gene lookup returns CDR1 SQVTM and CDR2 ANQGSEA.

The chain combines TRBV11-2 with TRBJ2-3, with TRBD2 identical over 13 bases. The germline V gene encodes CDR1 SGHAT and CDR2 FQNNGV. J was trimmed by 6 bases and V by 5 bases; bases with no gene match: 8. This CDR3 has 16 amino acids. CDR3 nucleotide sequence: TGTGCCAGCAGCCGAAGGACTAGCGGGAGAGGGGATACGCAGTATTTT. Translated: CASSRRTSGRGDTQYF. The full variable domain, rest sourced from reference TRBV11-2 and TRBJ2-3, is EAGVAQSPRYKIIEKRQSVAFWCNPISGHATLYWYQQILGQGPKLLIQFQNNGVVDDSQLPKDRFSAERLKGVDSTLKIQPAKLEDSAVYLCASSRRTSGRGDTQYFGPGTRLTVL.

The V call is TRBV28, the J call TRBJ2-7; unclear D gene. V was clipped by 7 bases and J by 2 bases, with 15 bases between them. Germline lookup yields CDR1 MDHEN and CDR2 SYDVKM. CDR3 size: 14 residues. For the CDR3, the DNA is TGTGCCAGCACCTCTTGGTACTTGACCTACGAGCAGTACTTC. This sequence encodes CASTSWYLTYEQYF.